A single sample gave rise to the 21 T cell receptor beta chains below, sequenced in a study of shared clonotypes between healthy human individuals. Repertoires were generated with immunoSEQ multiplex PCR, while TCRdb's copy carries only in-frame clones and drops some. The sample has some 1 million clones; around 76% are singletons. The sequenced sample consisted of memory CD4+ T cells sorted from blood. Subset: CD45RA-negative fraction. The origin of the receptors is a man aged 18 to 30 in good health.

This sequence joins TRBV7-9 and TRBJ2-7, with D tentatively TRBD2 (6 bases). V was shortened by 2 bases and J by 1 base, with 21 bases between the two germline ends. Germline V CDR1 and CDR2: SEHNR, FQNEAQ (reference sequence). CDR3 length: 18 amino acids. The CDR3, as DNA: TGTGCCAGCAGCTTATCCGACAAAGCAGCGGGCACATCCTACGAGCAGTACTTC. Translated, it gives CASSLSDKAAGTSYEQYF.

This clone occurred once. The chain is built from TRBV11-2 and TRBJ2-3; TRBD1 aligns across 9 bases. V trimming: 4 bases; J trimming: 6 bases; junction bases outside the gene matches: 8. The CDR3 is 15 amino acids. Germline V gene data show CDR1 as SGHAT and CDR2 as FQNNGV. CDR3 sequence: CASSSRSGTGDTQYF. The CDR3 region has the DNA TGTGCCAGCAGCTCACGCTCCGGGACAGGGGATACGCAGTATTTT. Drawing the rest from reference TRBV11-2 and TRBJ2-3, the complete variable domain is EAGVAQSPRYKIIEKRQSVAFWCNPISGHATLYWYQQILGQGPKLLIQFQNNGVVDDSQLPKDRFSAERLKGVDSTLKIQPAKLEDSAVYLCASSSRSGTGDTQYFGPGTRLTVL.

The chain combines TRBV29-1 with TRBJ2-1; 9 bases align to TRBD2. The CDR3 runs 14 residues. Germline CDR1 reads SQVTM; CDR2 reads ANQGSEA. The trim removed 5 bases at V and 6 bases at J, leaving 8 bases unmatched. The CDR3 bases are TGCAGCGTTCGGCTTAGCGGGAGATCCAATGAGCAGTTCTTC. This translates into CSVRLSGRSNEQFF.

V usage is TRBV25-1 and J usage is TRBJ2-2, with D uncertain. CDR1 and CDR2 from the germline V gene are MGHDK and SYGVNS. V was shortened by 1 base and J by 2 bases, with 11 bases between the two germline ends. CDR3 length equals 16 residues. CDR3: CASSELTPGNTGELFF. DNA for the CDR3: TGTGCCAGCAGTGAATTAACCCCCGGTAACACCGGGGAGCTGTTTTTT.

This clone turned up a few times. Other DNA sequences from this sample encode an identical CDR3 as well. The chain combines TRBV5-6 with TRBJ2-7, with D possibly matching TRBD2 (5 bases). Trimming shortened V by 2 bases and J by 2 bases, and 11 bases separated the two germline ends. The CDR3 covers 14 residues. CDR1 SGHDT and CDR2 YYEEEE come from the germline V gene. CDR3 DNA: TGTGCCAGCAGCTTCCGGGGTGCCCCCTACGAGCAGTACTTC. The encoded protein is CASSFRGAPYEQYF.

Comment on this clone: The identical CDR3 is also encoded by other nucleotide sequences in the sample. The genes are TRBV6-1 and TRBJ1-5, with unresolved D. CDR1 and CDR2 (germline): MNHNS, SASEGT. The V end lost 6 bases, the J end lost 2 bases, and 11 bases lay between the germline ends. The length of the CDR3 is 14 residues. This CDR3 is CASRPSGGNQPQHF. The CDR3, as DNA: TGTGCCAGCAGGCCGAGCGGGGGCAATCAGCCCCAGCATTTT.

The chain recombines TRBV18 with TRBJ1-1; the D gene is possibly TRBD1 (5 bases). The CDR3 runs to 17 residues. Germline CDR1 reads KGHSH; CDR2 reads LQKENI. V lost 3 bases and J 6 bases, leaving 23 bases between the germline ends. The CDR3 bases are TGTGCCAGCTCACCCTCCGCTTCGACAGCTCCCGAGGCTGAAGCTTTCTTT. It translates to CASSPSASTAPEAEAFF.

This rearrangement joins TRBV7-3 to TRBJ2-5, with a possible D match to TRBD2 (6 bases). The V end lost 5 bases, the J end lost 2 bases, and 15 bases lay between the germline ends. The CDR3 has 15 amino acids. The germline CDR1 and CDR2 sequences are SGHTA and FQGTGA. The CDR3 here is CASSRAGGRQETQYF. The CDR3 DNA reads TGTGCCAGCAGCAGGGCCGGGGGAAGGCAAGAGACCCAGTACTTC. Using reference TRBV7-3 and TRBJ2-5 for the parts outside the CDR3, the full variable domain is GAGVSQTPSNKVTEKGKYVELRCDPISGHTALYWYRQSLGQGPEFLIYFQGTGAADDSGLPNDRFFAVRPEGSVSTLKIQRTERGDSAVYLCASSRAGGRQETQYFGPGTRLLVL.

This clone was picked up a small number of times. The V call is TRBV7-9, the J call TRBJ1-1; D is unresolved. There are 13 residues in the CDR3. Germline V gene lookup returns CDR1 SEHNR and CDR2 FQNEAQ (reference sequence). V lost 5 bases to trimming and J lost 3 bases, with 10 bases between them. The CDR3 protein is CASSPLLDTEAFF. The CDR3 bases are TGTGCCAGCAGCCCTCTTTTGGACACTGAAGCTTTCTTT.

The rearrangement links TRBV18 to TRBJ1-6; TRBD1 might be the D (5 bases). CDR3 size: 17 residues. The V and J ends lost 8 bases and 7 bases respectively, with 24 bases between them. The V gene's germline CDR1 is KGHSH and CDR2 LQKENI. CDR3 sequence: CASTILGPGTENSPLHF. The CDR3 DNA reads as TGTGCCAGCACTATTCTGGGACCCGGGACCGAGAATTCACCCCTCCACTTT.

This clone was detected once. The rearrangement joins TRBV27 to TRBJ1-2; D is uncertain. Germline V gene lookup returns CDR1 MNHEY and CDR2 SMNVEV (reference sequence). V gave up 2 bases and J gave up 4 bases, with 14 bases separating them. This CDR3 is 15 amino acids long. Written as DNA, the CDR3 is TGTGCCAGCAGTTTAGGGGATCCACGGACCTATGGCTACACCTTC. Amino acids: CASSLGDPRTYGYTF.

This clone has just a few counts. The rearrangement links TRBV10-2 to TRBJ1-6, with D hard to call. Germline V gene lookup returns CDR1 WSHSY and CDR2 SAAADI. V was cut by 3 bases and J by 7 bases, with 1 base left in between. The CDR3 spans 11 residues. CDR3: CASSENSPLHF. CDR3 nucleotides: TGCGCCAGCAGTGAAAATTCACCCCTCCACTTT.

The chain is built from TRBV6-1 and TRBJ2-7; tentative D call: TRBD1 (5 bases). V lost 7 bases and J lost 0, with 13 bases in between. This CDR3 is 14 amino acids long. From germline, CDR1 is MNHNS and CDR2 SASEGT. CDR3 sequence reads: CASMPDSASYEQYF. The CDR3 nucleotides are TGTGCCAGCATGCCAGACAGTGCCTCCTACGAGCAGTACTTC.

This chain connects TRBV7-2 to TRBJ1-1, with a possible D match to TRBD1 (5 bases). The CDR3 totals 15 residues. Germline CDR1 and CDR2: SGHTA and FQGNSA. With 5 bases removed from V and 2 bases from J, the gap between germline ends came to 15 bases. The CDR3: CASSPRVDRNTEAFF. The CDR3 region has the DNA TGTGCCAGCAGCCCACGAGTAGACAGAAACACTGAAGCTTTCTTT.

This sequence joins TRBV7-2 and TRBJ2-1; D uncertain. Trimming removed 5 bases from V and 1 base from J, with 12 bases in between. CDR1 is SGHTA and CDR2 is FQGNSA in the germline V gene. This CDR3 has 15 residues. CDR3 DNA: TGTGCCAGCAGCCCAAGGCGTAGGTCCTACAATGAGCAGTTCTTC. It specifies CASSPRRRSYNEQFF.

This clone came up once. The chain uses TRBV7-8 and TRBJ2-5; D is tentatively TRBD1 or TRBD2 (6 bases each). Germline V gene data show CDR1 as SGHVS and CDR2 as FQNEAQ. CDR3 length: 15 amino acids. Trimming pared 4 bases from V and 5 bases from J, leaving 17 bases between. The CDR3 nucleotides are TGTGCCAGCAGCTCCCGAGGGGGGTCCAGCGAGACCCAGTACTTC. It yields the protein CASSSRGGSSETQYF. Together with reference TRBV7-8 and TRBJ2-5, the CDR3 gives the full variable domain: GAGVSQSPRYKVAKRGQDVALRCDPISGHVSLFWYQQALGQGPEFLTYFQNEAQLDKSGLPSDRFFAERPEGSVSTLKIQRTQQEDSAVYLCASSSRGGSSETQYFGPGTRLLVL.

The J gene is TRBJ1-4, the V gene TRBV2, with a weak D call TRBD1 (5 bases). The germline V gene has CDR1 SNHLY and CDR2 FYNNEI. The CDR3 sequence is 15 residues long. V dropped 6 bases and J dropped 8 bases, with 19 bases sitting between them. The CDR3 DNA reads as TGTGCCAGCAGCAAGAACAACGGGGGTGGGGAAAAACTGTTTTTT. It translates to CASSKNNGGGEKLFF.

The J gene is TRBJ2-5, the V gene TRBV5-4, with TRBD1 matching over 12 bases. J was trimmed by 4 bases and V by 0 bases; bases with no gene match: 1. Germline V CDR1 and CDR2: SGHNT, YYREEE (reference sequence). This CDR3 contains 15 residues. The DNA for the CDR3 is TGTGCCAGCAGCTTGGCGGGACAGGGGGCAGAGACCCAGTACTTC. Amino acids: CASSLAGQGAETQYF.

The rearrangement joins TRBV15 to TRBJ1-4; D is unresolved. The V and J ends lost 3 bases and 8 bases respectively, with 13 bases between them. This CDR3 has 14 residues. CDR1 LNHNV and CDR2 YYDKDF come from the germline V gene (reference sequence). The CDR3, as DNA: TGTGCCACCAGCAGTCAAGGGTTTAACGAAAAACTGTTTTTT. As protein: CATSSQGFNEKLFF. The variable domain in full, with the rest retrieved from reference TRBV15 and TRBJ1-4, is DAMVIQNPRYQVTQFGKPVTLSCSQTLNHNVMYWYQQKSSQAPKLLFHYYDKDFNNEADTPDNFQSRRPNTSFCFLDIRSPGLGDTAMYLCATSSQGFNEKLFFGSGTQLSVL.

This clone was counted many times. The CDR3 is CASSLGTGDEKLFF. The CDR3 DNA reads TGTGCCAGCAGCTTGGGAACAGGGGACGAAAAACTGTTTTTT. The gene calls are TRBV5-6 and TRBJ1-4; 7 positions agree with TRBD1. CDR1 is SGHDT, CDR2 YYEEEE, per germline. V was clipped by 0 bases and J by 8 bases; unmatched bases: 4. The CDR3 runs to 14 residues.

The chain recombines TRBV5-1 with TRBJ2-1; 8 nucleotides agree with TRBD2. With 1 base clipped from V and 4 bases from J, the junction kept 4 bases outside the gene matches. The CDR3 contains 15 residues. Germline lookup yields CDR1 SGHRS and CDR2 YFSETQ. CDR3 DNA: TGCGCCAGCAGCTTGCTCGCTAGCGGGTACAATGAGCAGTTCTTC. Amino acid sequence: CASSLLASGYNEQFF.